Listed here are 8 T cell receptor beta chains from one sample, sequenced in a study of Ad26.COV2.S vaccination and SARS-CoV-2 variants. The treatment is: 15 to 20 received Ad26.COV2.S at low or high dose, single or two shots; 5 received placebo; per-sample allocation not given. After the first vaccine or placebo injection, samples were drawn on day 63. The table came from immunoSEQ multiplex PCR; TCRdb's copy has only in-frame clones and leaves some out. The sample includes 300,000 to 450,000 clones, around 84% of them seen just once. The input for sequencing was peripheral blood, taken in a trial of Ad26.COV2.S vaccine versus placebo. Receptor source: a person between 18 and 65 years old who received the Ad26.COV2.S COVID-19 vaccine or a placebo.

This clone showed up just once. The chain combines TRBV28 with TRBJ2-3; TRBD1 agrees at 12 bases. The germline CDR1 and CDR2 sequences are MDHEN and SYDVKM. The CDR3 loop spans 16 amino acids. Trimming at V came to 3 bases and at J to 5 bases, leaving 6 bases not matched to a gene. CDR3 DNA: TGTGCCAGCAGTTTGTTGGGACAGGGGGCGAAAGATACGCAGTATTTT. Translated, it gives CASSLLGQGAKDTQYF.

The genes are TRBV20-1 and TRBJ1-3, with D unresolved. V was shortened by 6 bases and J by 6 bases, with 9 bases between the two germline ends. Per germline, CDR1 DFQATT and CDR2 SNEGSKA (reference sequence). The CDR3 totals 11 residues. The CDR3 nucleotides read TGCAGTGCCCACCGGACAAACACCATATATTTT. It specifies CSAHRTNTIYF.

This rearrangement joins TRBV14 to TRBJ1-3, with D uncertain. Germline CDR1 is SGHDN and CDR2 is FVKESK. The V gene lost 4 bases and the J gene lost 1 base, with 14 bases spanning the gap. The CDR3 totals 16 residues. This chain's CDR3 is CASSLYQKQSGNTIYF. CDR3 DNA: TGTGCCAGCAGCCTGTACCAGAAACAATCTGGAAACACCATATATTTT.

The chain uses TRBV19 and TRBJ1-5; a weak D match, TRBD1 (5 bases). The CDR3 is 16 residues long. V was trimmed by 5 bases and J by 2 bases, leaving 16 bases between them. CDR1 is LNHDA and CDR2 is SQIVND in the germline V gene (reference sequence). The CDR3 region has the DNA TGTGCCAGTAGTTATGGCGGGGGGGGAGGCAATCAGCCCCAGCATTTT. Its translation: CASSYGGGGGNQPQHF.

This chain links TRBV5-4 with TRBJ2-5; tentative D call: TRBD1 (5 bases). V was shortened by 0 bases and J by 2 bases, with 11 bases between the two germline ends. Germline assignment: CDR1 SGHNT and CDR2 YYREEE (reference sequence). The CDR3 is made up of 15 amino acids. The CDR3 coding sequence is TGTGCCAGCAGCTTGGCCAAAGGGGCACAAGAGACCCAGTACTTC. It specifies CASSLAKGAQETQYF.

CDR3 residues: CASSQDWTSGDTGELFF. CDR3 nucleotides: TGCGCCAGCAGCCAAGATTGGACTAGCGGAGACACCGGGGAGCTGTTTTTT. The chain carries TRBV4-1 and TRBJ2-2, with 10 bases fitting TRBD2. Germline CDR1 and CDR2: MGHRA and YSYEKL. There are 17 residues in the CDR3. The V segment lost 0 bases and the J segment 3 bases; nucleotides outside the gene matches: 4.

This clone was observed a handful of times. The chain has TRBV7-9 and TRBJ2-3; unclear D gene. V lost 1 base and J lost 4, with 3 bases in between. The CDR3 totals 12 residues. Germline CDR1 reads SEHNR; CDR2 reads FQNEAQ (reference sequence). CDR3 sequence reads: CASSLEADTQYF. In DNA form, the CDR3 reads TGTGCCAGCAGCTTAGAGGCAGATACGCAGTATTTT.

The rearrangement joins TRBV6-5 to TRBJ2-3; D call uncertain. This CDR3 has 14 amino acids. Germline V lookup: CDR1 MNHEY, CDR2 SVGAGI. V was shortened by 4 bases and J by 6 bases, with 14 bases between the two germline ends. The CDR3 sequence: CASSFVNTLDTQYF. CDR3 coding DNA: TGTGCCAGCAGTTTCGTTAACACACTCGATACGCAGTATTTT.